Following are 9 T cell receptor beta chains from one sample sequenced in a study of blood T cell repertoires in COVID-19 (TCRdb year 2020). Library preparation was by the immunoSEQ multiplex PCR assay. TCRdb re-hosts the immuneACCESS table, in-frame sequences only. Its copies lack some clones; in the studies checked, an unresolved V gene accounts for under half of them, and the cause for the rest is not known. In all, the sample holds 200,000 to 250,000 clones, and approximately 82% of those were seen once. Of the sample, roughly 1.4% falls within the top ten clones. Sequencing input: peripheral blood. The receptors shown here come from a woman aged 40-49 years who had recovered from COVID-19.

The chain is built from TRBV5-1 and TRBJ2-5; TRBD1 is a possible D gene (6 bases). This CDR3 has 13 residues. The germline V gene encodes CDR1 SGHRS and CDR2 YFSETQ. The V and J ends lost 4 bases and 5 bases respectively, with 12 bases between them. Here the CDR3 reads CASSQDSQETQYF. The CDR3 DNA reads TGCGCCAGCAGCCAGGACAGTCAGGAGACCCAGTACTTC.

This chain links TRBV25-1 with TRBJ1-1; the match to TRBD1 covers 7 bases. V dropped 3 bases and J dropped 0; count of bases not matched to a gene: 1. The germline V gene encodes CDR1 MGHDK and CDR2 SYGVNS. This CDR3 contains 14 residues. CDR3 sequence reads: CASSEGQLNTEAFF. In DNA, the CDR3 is TGTGCCAGCAGTGAGGGACAGCTGAACACTGAAGCTTTCTTT.

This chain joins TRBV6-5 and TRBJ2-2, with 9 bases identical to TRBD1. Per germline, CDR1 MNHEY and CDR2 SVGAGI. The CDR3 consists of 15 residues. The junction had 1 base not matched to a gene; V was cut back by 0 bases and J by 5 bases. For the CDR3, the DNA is TGTGCCAGCAGTTACTCCGACAGGGGGACCGGGGAGCTGTTTTTT. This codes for CASSYSDRGTGELFF.

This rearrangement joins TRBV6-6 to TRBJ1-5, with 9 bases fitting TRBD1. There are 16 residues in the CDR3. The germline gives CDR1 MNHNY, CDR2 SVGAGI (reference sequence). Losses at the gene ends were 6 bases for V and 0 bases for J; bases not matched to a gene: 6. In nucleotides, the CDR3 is TGTGCCAGCAGATACAGGGGGCGGGATAGCAATCAGCCCCAGCATTTT. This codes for CASRYRGRDSNQPQHF.

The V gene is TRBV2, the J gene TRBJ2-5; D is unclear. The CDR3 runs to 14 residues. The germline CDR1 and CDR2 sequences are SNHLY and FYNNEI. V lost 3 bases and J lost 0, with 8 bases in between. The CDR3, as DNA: TGTGCCAGCAGTGAGGGCAGCCACCAAGAGACCCAGTACTTC. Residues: CASSEGSHQETQYF.

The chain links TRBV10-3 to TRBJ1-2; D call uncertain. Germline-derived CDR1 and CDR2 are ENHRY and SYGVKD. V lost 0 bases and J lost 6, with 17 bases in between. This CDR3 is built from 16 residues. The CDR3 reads CAISESPNGGWDGYTF. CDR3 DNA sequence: TGTGCCATCAGTGAGTCCCCAAATGGAGGGTGGGATGGCTACACCTTC.

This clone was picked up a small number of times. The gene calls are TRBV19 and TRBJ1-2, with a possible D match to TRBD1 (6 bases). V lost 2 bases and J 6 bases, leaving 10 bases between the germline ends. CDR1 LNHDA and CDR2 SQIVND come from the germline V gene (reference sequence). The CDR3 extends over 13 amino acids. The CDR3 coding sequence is TGTGCCAGTAGTATAAGGTCAGGGGATGGCTACACCTTC. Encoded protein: CASSIRSGDGYTF. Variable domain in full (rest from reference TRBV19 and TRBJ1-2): DGGITQSPKYLFRKEGQNVTLSCEQNLNHDAMYWYRQDPGQGLRLIYYSQIVNDFQKGDIAEGYSVSREKKESFPLTVTSAQKNPTAFYLCASSIRSGDGYTFGSGTRLTVV.

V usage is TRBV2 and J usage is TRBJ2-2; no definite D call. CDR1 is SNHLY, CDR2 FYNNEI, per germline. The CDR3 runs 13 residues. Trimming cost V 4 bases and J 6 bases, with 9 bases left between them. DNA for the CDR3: TGTGCCAGCAGTGGGTTCGGTCCCGGGGAGCTGTTTTTT. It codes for CASSGFGPGELFF. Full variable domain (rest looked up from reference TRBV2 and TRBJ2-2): EPEVTQTPSHQVTQMGQEVILRCVPISNHLYFYWYRQILGQKVEFLVSFYNNEISEKSEIFDDQFSVERPDGSNFTLKIRSTKLEDSAMYFCASSGFGPGELFFGEGSRLTVL.

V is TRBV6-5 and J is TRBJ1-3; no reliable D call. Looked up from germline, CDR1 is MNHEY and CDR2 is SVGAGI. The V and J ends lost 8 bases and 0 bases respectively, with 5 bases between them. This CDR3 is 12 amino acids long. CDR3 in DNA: TGTGCCAGCGGGCCCTCTGGAAACACCATATATTTT. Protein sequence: CASGPSGNTIYF.